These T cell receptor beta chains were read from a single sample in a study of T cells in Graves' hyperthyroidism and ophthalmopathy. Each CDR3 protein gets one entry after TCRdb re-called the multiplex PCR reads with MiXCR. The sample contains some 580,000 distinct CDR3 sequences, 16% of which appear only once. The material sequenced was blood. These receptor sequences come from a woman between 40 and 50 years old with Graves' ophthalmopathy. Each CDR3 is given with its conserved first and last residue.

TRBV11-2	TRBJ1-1	CASSHVTVANSEAFF
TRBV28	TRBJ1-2	CASRGPVYGYTF
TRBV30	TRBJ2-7	CAWSRGGAGAYEQYF
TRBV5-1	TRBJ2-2	CASTGLTNTGELFF
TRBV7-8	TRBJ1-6	CASSLVAGQGFSPLHF
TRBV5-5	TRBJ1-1	CASSPRHPGGFF
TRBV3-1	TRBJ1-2	CASSPRDRGGGYTF
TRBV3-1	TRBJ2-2	CASSLRGLSGTGELFF
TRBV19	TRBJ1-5	CASSQPEGQGVQPQHF
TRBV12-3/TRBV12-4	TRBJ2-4	CASRPDQTSGRGGPKNIQYF
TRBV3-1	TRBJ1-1	CASKRYDTEAFF
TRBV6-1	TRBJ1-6	CASSRNSLNSPLHF
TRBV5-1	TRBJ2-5	CASTRDEETQYF
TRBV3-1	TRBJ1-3	CASSQLLSGNTIYF
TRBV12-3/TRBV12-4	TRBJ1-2	CASSSGHVNYGYTF
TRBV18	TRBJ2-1	CASSSQGNNEQFF